Listed below are T cell receptor beta chains from one sample, sequenced in a study of OX40 agonist ivuxolimab in advanced cancers. Profiling relied on immunoSEQ multiplex PCR, and the TCRdb table lists in-frame clones only, not all of them. The sample lists about 48,000 clones, around 84% occurring once. Sequenced material: CD4+ or CD8+ T cells sorted from blood, taken in a trial of the OX40 agonist ivuxolimab. These receptor sequences come from an adult with an advanced solid tumor such as melanoma, head and neck, liver or kidney cancer. Each CDR3 is given with its conserved first and last residue. D genes are given only for firm matches. Some rows have no size entry. The others give once, few or many, or a class for an expanded clone.

TRBJ2-1	14	TRBV19	.	.	CASSLNGRYNEQFF	TGTGCCAGTAGTTTGAATGGCCGCTACAATGAGCAGTTCTTC
TRBJ2-1	16	TRBV6-6	TRBD2	.	CASSGPGTSGSYEQFF	TGTGCCAGCAGTGGGCCCGGGACTAGCGGGAGTTATGAGCAGTTCTTC
TRBJ1-3	15	TRBV5-1	TRBD1	.	CASSFEGAGGNTIYF	TGCGCCAGCAGCTTCGAGGGGGCAGGTGGAAACACCATATATTTT
TRBJ1-1	12	TRBV6-1	.	few	CASSAQGTEAFF	TGTGCCAGCAGTGCCCAGGGCACTGAAGCTTTCTTT
TRBJ2-1	15	TRBV28	TRBD2	.	CASSVRLAVNGEQFF	TGTGCCAGCAGCGTGCGGCTAGCGGTTAACGGTGAGCAGTTCTTC
TRBJ2-3	14	TRBV7-3	TRBD2	.	CASSRGLAGATQYF	TGTGCCAGCAGCAGGGGACTAGCGGGAGCCACGCAGTATTTT
TRBJ2-3	17	TRBV9	TRBD2	.	CASSPISGRAVGDTQYF	TGTGCCAGCAGCCCCATTAGCGGGAGGGCCGTGGGAGATACGCAGTATTTT
TRBJ2-3	14	TRBV30	TRBD2	.	CAWLTSGSGNTQYF	TGTGCCTGGCTGACTAGCGGGAGTGGAAATACGCAGTATTTT
TRBJ2-7	17	TRBV5-1	TRBD2	.	CASSSSHLAGALDEQYF	TGCGCCAGCAGCTCCTCCCATCTGGCGGGAGCACTCGACGAGCAGTACTTC
TRBJ2-1	18	TRBV19	TRBD2	.	CASSPGLAGRSSYNEQFF	TGTGCCAGTAGTCCCGGACTAGCGGGGCGAAGCTCCTACAATGAGCAGTTCTTC
TRBJ1-3	14	TRBV30	.	.	CAWSVGTAGNTIYF	TGTGCCTGGAGTGTGGGGACCGCTGGAAACACCATATATTTT
TRBJ1-2	13	TRBV2	.	.	CASSEAFPGAYTF	TGTGCCAGCAGTGAAGCGTTCCCGGGTGCTTACACCTTC
TRBJ2-5	13	TRBV7-8	.	.	CASSLGTRETQYF	TGTGCCAGCAGCTTAGGCACACGGGAGACCCAGTACTTC
TRBJ1-6	18	TRBV1	.	once	CTSSQDRLDRAVDSPLHF	TGCACCAGCAGCCAAGATCGGCTGGACAGGGCTGTAGATTCACCCCTCCACTTT
TRBJ1-4	16	TRBV5-1	.	.	CASSLKGSGANEKLFF	TGCGCCAGCAGCTTGAAGGGGTCAGGGGCTAATGAAAAACTGTTTTTT
TRBJ2-3	16	TRBV7-9	TRBD1	.	CASSPPTDRSWDTQYF	TGTGCCAGCAGCCCCCCCACGGACAGGTCCTGGGATACGCAGTATTTT
TRBJ1-1	15	TRBV10-1	.	.	CASSDWDTRGTEAFF	TGCGCCAGCAGTGATTGGGACACCCGAGGCACTGAAGCTTTCTTT
TRBJ1-2	15	TRBV7-9	TRBD1	.	CASSPKTGARSGYTF	TGTGCCAGCAGTCCAAAGACAGGGGCGAGGAGTGGCTACACCTTC
TRBJ2-1	16	TRBV30	TRBD1	once	CAWSDELGGSKNEQFF	TGTGCCTGGAGTGACGAGTTAGGGGGCTCAAAAAATGAGCAGTTCTTC
TRBJ1-4	15	TRBV5-5	TRBD1	.	CASSLGGQGDEKLFF	TGTGCCAGCAGCCTCGGAGGTCAGGGGGATGAAAAACTGTTTTTT
TRBJ1-4	15	TRBV11-2	.	.	CASSLHGGFFEKLFF	TGTGCCAGCAGCCTCCATGGGGGGTTTTTCGAAAAACTGTTTTTT
TRBJ2-7	14	TRBV4-2	.	.	CASSQELSSYEQYF	TGTGCCAGCAGCCAAGAACTGTCAAGCTACGAGCAGTACTTC
TRBJ2-7	15	TRBV11-2	.	once	CAAGGAGARTDEQYF	TGTGCCGCCGGTGGGGCGGGTGCTAGGACAGACGAGCAGTACTTC
TRBJ1-2	16	TRBV6-5	.	.	CASSYDTSRPDRPYTF	TGTGCCAGCAGTTACGATACTTCCAGGCCGGATAGACCCTACACCTTC
TRBJ2-2	14	TRBV7-2	.	.	CASSLARTPGELFF	TGTGCCAGCAGCTTGGCCCGAACACCGGGGGAGCTGTTTTTT
TRBJ2-7	14	TRBV27	.	.	CASSSGQLFYEQYF	TGTGCCAGCAGCTCCGGACAGCTTTTCTACGAGCAGTACTTC
TRBJ1-5	13	TRBV2	.	.	CASRTRPVEPQHF	TGTGCCAGCAGGACCAGGCCGGTGGAACCCCAGCATTTT
TRBJ1-6	15	TRBV5-1	TRBD1	.	CASSRTQGANSPLHF	TGCGCCAGCAGCCGAACACAGGGGGCTAATTCACCCCTCCACTTT
TRBJ1-3	16	TRBV7-3	.	.	CASSSPGTVSGNTIYF	TGTGCCAGCAGCTCCCCGGGGACGGTCTCTGGAAACACCATATATTTT
TRBJ1-6	17	TRBV27	.	.	CASSFRLPGLEGSPLHF	TGTGCCAGCAGTTTTCGCCTCCCAGGCCTAGAGGGTTCACCCCTCCACTTT
TRBJ2-7	14	TRBV25-1	TRBD1	.	CASSESQGSYEQYF	TGTGCCAGCAGTGAATCACAGGGGTCCTACGAGCAGTACTTC
TRBJ1-6	14	TRBV6-6	.	.	CASSPSEYNSPLHF	TGTGCCAGCAGCCCCTCTGAATATAATTCACCCCTCCACTTT
TRBJ2-6	14	TRBV7-6	.	.	CASSLNSGANVLTF	TGTGCCAGCAGCTTAAACTCTGGGGCCAACGTCCTGACTTTC
TRBJ2-7	14	TRBV27	TRBD2	.	CASSSWGGENEQYF	TGTGCCAGCAGTTCATGGGGGGGAGAGAACGAGCAGTACTTC
TRBJ2-7	15	TRBV11-2	.	.	CASSPIGRLTDEQYF	TGTGCCAGCAGCCCTATTGGCCGCTTAACGGACGAGCAGTACTTC
TRBJ1-4	13	TRBV30	.	.	CAWRSLANEKLFF	TGTGCCTGGAGGTCGTTGGCTAATGAAAAACTGTTTTTT
TRBJ2-7	16	TRBV16	.	.	CASSQSIGQGGHEQYF	TGTGCCAGCAGCCAATCGATCGGACAAGGCGGGCACGAGCAGTACTTC
TRBJ1-4	18	TRBV18	.	.	CASSPLRGFGTYNEKLFF	TGTGCCAGCTCACCACTTCGAGGTTTCGGGACGTACAATGAAAAACTGTTTTTT
TRBJ2-7	12	TRBV29-1	.	.	CSASTGAYEQYF	TGCAGCGCCTCTACGGGCGCGTACGAGCAGTACTTC
TRBJ2-7	15	TRBV5-1	TRBD2	.	CASSLVSGSAYEQYF	TGCGCCAGCAGCTTGGTTAGCGGGAGTGCCTACGAGCAGTACTTC
TRBJ1-4	14	TRBV10-2	TRBD1	.	CASRDRGGNEKLFF	TGCGCCAGCAGGGACAGGGGTGGAAATGAAAAACTGTTTTTT
TRBJ1-1	12	TRBV30	.	.	CAWSGMDTEAFF	TGTGCCTGGAGTGGAATGGACACTGAAGCTTTCTTT
TRBJ1-1	13	TRBV30	.	.	CAWSGNLNTEAFF	TGTGCCTGGAGTGGGAACTTGAACACTGAAGCTTTCTTT
TRBJ2-5	14	TRBV5-1	TRBD2	once	CASSASTSGETQYF	TGCGCCAGCAGCGCGTCGACTAGCGGGGAGACCCAGTACTTC
TRBJ2-5	14	TRBV30	.	.	CAWSGPPNQETQYF	TGTGCCTGGAGTGGTCCACCTAACCAAGAGACCCAGTACTTC
TRBJ2-5	13	TRBV27	TRBD2	.	CASSLAGAETQYF	TGTGCCAGCAGTTTAGCGGGAGCTGAGACCCAGTACTTC
TRBJ2-7	15	TRBV19	TRBD2	.	CASAGGSGASYEQYF	TGTGCCAGTGCGGGAGGTAGCGGGGCCTCCTACGAGCAGTACTTC
TRBJ2-5	14	TRBV7-3	.	.	CASSLTGTEETQYF	TGTGCCAGCAGCTTAACCGGGACGGAAGAGACCCAGTACTTC
TRBJ2-3	12	TRBV30	.	.	CAWSEQGDTQYF	TGTGCCTGGAGTGAGCAGGGAGATACGCAGTATTTT
TRBJ2-3	15	TRBV11-2	.	.	CASSSTGRGTDTQYF	TGTGCCAGCAGCTCCACAGGGAGGGGAACAGATACGCAGTATTTT
TRBJ1-1	13	TRBV27	.	.	CASSRQVNTEAFF	TGTGCCAGCAGTCGACAGGTGAACACTGAAGCTTTCTTT
TRBJ1-1	16	TRBV4-1	.	.	CASSPPRGAMNTEAFF	TGCGCCAGCAGCCCCCCACGAGGGGCTATGAACACTGAAGCTTTCTTT
TRBJ1-2	12	TRBV6-5	.	.	CASSSTSYGYTF	TGTGCCAGCAGTTCGACAAGCTATGGCTACACCTTC